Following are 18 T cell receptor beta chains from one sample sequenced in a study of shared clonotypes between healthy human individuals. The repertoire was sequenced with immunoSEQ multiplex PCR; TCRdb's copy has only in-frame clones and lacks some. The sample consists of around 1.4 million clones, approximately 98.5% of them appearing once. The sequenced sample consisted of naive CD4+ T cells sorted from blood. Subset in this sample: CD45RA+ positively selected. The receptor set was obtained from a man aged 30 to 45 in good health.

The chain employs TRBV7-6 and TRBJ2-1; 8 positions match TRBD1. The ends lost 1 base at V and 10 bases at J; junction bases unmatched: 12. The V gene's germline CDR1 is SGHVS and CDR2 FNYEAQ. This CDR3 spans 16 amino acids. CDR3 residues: CASSLVLLGQGGEQFF. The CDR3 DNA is TGTGCCAGCAGCTTAGTTCTTTTAGGACAGGGTGGAGAGCAGTTCTTC.

Here the CDR3 reads CASRSIGTYEQYF. Here the CDR3 DNA reads TGTGCCAGCCGATCGATAGGGACCTACGAGCAGTACTTC. The V and J genes are TRBV11-2 and TRBJ2-7; no clear D gene. CDR3 length: 13 residues. CDR1 and CDR2 from the germline V gene are SGHAT and FQNNGV. Trimming cost V 8 bases and J 2 bases, with 13 bases left between them.

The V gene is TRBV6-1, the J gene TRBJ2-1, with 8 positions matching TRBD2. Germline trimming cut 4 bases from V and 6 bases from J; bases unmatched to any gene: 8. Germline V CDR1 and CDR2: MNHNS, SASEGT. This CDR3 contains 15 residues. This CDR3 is CASSVREGLINEQFF. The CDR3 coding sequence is TGTGCCAGCAGTGTTCGGGAGGGCCTTATCAATGAGCAGTTCTTC.

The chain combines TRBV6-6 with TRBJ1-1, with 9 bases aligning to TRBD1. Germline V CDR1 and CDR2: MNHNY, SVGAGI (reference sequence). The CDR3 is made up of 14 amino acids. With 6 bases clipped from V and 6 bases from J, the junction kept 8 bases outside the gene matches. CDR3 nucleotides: TGTGCCAGCAGCCGCAGCGGGACAGGGTCTGAAGCTTTCTTT. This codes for CASSRSGTGSEAFF.

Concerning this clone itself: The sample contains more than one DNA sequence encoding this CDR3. The CDR3 DNA sequence: TGTGCCAGTAGTTCACAGGGGGGCTACGAGCAGTACTTC. This sequence encodes CASSSQGGYEQYF. This chain joins TRBV19 and TRBJ2-7; 8 bases align to TRBD1. This CDR3 is built from 13 residues. V gave up 5 bases and J gave up 3 bases; unmatched junction bases: 3. Germline CDR1 is LNHDA and CDR2 is SQIVND (reference sequence).

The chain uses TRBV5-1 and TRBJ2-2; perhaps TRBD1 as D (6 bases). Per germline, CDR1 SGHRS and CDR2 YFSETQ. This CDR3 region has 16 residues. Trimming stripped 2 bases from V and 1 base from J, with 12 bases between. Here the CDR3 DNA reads TGCGCCAGCAGCTTAACAGGGCTTTTGAACACCGGGGAGCTGTTTTTT. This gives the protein CASSLTGLLNTGELFF. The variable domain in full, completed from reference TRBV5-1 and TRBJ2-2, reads KAGVTQTPRYLIKTRGQQVTLSCSPISGHRSVSWYQQTPGQGLQFLFEYFSETQRNKGNFPGRFSGRQFSNSRSEMNVSTLELGDSALYLCASSLTGLLNTGELFFGEGSRLTVL.

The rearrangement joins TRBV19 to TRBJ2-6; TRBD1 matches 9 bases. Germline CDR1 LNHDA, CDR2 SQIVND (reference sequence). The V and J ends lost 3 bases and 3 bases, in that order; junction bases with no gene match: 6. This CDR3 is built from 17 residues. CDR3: CASSIDRGIGGANVLTF. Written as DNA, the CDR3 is TGTGCCAGTAGTATCGACAGGGGGATAGGTGGGGCCAACGTCCTGACTTTC. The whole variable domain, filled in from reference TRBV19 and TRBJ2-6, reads DGGITQSPKYLFRKEGQNVTLSCEQNLNHDAMYWYRQDPGQGLRLIYYSQIVNDFQKGDIAEGYSVSREKKESFPLTVTSAQKNPTAFYLCASSIDRGIGGANVLTFGAGSRLTVL.

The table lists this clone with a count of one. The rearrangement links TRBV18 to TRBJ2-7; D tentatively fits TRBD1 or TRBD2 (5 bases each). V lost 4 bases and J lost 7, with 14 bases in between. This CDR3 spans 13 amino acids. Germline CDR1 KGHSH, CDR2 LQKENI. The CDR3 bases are TGTGCCAGCTCACGGGACGTTGCAGAAGAGCAGTACTTC. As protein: CASSRDVAEEQYF.

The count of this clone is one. The CDR3 is CASSLHQDNEQFF. In DNA form, the CDR3 reads TGTGCCAGCAGCCTCCACCAGGACAATGAGCAGTTCTTC. The chain links TRBV16 to TRBJ2-1; D call uncertain. Germline V lookup: CDR1 KGHSY, CDR2 FQNENV. Deletions cut 4 bases from V and 5 bases from J, with 9 bases between. CDR3 length: 13 amino acids.

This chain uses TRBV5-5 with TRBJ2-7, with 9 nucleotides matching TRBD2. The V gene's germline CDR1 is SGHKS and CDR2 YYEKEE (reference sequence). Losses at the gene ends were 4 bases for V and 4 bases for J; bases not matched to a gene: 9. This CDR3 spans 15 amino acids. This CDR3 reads CASSLLAGRRYEQYF. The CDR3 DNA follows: TGTGCCAGCAGCCTCCTAGCGGGACGGAGATACGAGCAGTACTTC.

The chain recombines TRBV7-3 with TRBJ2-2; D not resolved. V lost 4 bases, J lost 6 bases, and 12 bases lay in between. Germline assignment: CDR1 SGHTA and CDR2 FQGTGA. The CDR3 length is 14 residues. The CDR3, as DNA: TGTGCCAGCAGCTCACTCCGAGCTCCCGGGGAGCTGTTTTTT. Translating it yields CASSSLRAPGELFF.

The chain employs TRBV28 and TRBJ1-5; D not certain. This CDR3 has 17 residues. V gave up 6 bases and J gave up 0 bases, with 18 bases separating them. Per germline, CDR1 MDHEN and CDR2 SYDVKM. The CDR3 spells CASRDPPSSYSNQPQHF. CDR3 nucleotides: TGTGCCAGCAGGGACCCTCCGAGTTCTTATAGCAATCAGCCCCAGCATTTT. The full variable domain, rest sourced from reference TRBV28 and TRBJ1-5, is DVKVTQSSRYLVKRTGEKVFLECVQDMDHENMFWYRQDPGLGLRLIYFSYDVKMKEKGDIPEGYSVSREKKERFSLILESASTNQTSMYLCASRDPPSSYSNQPQHFGDGTRLSIL.

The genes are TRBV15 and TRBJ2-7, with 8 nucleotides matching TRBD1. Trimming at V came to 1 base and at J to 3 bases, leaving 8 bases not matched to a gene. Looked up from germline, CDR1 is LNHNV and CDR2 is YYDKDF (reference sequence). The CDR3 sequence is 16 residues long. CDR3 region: CATSRAGQGAGYEQYF. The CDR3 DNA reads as TGTGCCACCAGCAGAGCCGGACAGGGCGCGGGCTACGAGCAGTACTTC.

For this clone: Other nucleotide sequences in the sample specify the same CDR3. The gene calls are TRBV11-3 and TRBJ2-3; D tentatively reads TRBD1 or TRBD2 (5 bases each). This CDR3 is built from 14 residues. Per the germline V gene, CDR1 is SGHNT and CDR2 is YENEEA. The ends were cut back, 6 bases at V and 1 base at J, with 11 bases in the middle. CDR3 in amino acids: CASSLGRGTDTQYF. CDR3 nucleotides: TGTGCCAGCAGTTTGGGGCGGGGCACAGATACGCAGTATTTT.

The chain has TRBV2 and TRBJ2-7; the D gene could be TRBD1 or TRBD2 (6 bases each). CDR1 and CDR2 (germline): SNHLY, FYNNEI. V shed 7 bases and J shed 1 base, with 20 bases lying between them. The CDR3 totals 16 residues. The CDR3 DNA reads TGTGCCAGCACCGTTGGGGGGCAGGGAGGTTCCTACGAGCAGTACTTC. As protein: CASTVGGQGGSYEQYF.

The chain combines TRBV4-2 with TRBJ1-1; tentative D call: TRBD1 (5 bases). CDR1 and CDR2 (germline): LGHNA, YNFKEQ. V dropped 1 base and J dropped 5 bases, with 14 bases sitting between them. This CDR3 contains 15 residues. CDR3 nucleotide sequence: TGTGCCAGCAGCCAAGGAGAGGCAGGGAGGACTGAAGCTTTCTTT. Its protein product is CASSQGEAGRTEAFF.

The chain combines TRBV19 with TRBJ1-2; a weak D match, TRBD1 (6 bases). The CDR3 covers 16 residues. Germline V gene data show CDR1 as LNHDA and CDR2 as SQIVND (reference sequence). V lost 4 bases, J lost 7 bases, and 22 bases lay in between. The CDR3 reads CASSRGAGTKDRGYTF. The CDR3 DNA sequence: TGTGCCAGTAGTAGGGGGGCCGGGACAAAGGACCGTGGCTACACCTTC.

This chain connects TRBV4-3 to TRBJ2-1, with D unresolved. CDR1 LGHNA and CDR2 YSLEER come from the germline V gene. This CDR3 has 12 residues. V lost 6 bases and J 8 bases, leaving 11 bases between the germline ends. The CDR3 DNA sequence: TGCGCCAGCAGTTCCGGGTCGCATGAGCAGTTCTTC. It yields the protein CASSSGSHEQFF.